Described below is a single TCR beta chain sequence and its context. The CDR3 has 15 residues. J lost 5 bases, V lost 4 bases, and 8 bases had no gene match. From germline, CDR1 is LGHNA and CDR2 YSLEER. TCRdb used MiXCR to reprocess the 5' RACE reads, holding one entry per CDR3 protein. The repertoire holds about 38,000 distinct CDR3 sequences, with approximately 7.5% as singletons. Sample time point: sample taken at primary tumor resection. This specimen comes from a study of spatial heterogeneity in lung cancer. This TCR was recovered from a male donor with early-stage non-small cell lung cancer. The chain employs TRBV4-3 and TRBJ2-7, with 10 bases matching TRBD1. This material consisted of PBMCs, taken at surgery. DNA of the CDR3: TGCGCCAGCAGCCCAACGACAGGGGGCTATCACGAGCAGTACTTC. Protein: CASSPTTGGYHEQYF.